This TCR beta chain was recovered during a study of beta chain features in type 1 diabetes. All of the sorted populations showed purity greater than 98%. Every isolated RNA sample was fully reverse transcribed, so sequencing captured expressed TCRB transcripts. The assay was immunoSEQ multiplex PCR, and TCRdb's table has in-frame clones only and misses some. The top ten clones hold around 7% of a sample with 250,000 to 350,000 clones, about 14% of them seen once. As to this clone: The same CDR3 arises from other DNA sequences in this sample as well.

In germline, CDR1 is SGHAT, CDR2 FQNNGV. This CDR3 spans 12 amino acids. The V end was cut by 3 bases, the J end by 1 base, with 3 bases between. This chain connects TRBV11-2 to TRBJ1-1; D gene ambiguous. This clonotype originated in a man aged 25-45 years in good health. The sample was central memory CD4+ T cells from blood. The CDR3 DNA is TGTGCCAGCAGCTTCAGGAACACTGAAGCTTTCTTT. This sequence encodes CASSFRNTEAFF.